This T cell receptor beta chain was sequenced for a study of blood T cell repertoires in COVID-19. Study information: Whether acute or convalescent, the COVID-19 samples came from the United States, Italy and Spain. PBMCs, B-cell-depleted T cells, or T cells were the source of the cDNA or gDNA that made up the material.

Recruited during active infection, patients (from Seattle) were subsequently followed longitudinally. V was clipped by 4 bases and J by 3 bases, with 10 bases between them. CDR1 and CDR2 (germline): MNHEY, SVGEGT. The CDR3 totals 13 residues. Per the study methods: Quantification of nucleated cells was approximated via reference gene primer amplification. The repertoire was sequenced with immunoSEQ multiplex PCR; TCRdb's copy has only in-frame clones and lacks some. D and trimming come from the DNA, and the V and J calls and clone size come from that table. The table shows roughly 210,000 clones, with 84% occurring only once.

The sequenced sample was peripheral blood. This receptor was identified in an elderly woman with COVID-19, enrolled during active disease. The V and J genes are TRBV6-2 or TRBV6-3 and TRBJ2-7; a possible D gene is TRBD1 (5 bases). The CDR3 bases are TGTGCCAGCAGTTGGGGCCGGCACTACGAGCAGTACTTC. The encoded protein is CASSWGRHYEQYF.